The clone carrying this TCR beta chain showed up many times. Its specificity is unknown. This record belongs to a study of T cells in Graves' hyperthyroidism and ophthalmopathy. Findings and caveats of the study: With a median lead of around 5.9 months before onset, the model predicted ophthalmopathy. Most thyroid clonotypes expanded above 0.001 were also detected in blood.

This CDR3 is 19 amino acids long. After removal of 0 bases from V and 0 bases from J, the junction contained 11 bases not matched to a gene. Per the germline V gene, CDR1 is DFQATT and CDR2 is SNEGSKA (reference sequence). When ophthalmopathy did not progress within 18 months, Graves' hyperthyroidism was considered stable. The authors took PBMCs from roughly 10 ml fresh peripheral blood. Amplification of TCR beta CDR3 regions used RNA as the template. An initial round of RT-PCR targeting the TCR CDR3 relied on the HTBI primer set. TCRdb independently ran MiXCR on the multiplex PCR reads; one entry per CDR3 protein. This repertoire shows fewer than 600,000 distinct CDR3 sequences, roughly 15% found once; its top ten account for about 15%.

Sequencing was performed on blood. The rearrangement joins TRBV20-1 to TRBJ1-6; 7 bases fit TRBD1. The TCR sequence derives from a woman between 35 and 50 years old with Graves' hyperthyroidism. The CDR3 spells CSARDPGQSRSSYNSPLHF. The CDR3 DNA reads TGCAGTGCTAGAGATCCGGGACAGAGTCGGAGCTCCTATAATTCACCCCTCCACTTT.